This T cell receptor beta chain was sequenced in a study of cytomegalovirus exposure and HLA in healthy donors. PCR was performed using 60 Vbeta and 13 Jbeta primers. Clones were sequenced by immunoSEQ multiplex PCR, and TCRdb holds only the in-frame ones, with some missing. This table holds about 200,000 clones. CDR1 WNHNN and CDR2 SYGVQD come from the germline V gene (reference sequence). The CDR3 totals 16 residues. In regard to this clone: One junction end disagrees with the germline gene, perhaps due to a read error.

This clonotype was sampled from a man aged 30 to 39 in good health and CMV-seronegative. The chain is built from TRBV10-1 and TRBJ2-5, with TRBD1 matching over 8 bases. The sequenced sample consisted of PBMCs. CDR3 nucleotides: TGCGCCAGCAGTGAGTCTATAGGACAGGGAGAAGAAACCCAGTACTTC. Translation: CASSESIGQGEETQYF.